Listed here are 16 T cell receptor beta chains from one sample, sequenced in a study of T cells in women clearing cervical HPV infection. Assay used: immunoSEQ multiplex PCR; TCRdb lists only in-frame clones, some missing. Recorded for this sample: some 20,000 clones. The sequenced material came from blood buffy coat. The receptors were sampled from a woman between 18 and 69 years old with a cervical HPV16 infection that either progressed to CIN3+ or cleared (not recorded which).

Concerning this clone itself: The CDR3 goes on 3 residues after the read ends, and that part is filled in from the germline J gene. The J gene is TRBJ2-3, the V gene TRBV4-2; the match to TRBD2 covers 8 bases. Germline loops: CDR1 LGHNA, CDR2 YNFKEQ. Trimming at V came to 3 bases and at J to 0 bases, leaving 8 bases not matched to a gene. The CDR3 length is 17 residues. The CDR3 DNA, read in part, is TGTGCCAGCAGCCATCCCAGAGCGGGGGCTAGCACAGATACG. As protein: CASSHPRAGASTDT. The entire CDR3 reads CASSHPRAGASTDTQYF.

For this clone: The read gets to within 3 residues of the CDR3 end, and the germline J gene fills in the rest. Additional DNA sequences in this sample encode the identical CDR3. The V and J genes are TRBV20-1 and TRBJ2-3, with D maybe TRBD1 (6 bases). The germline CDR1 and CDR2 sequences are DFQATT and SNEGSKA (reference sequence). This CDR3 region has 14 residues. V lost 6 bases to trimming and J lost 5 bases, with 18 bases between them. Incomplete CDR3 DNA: TGCAGTGCCAGGCTGGGGGCTCTCGGAGATACG. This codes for CSARLGALGDT. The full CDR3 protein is CSARLGALGDTQYF.

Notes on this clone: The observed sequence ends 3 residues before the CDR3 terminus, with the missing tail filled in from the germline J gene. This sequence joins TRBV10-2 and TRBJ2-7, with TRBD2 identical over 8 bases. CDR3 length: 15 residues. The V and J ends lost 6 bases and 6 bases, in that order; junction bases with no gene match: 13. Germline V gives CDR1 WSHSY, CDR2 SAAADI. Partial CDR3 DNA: TGCGCCAGCAGGGTGACTAGCGCCTTTATCTCCGAG. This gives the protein CASRVTSAFISE. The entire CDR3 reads CASRVTSAFISEQYF.

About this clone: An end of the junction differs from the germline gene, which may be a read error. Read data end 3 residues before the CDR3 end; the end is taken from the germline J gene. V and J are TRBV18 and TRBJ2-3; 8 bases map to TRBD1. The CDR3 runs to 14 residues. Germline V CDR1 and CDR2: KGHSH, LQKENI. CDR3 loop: CASSPDRVTDAQYF. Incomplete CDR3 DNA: TGTGCCAGCTCCCCGGACAGGGTCACAGATGCG.

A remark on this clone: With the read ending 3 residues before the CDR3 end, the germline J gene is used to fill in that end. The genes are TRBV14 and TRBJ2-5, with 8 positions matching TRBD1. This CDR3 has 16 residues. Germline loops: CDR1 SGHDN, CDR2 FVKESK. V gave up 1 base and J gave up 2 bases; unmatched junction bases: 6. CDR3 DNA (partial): TGTGCCAGCAGCCAAGGGTTGACAGGGGCGCAAGAGACC. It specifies CASSQGLTGAQET. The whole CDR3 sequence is CASSQGLTGAQETQYF.

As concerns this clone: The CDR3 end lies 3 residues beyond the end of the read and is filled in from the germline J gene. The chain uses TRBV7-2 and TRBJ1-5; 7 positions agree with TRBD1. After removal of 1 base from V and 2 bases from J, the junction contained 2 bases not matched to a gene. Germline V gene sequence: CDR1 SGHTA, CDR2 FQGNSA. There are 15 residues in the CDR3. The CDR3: CASSLGGGGNQPQHF. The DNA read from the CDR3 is TGTGCCAGCAGCTTAGGAGGGGGCGGCAATCAGCCC.

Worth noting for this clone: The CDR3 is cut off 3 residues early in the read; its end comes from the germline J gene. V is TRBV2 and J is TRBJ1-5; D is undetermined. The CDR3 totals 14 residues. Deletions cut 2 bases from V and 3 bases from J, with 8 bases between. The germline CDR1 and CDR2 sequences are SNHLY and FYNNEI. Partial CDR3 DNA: TGTGCCAGCAGTGAAAGGGTCTTCAATCAGCCC. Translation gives CASSERVFNQP. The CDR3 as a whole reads CASSERVFNQPQHF.

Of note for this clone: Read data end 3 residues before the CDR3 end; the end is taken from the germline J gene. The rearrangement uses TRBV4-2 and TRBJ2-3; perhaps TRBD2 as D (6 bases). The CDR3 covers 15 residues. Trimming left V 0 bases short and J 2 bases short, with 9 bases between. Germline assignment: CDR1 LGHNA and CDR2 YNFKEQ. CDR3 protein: CASSQEWDSTDTQYF. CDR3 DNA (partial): TGTGCCAGCAGCCAAGAGTGGGACTCCACAGATACG.

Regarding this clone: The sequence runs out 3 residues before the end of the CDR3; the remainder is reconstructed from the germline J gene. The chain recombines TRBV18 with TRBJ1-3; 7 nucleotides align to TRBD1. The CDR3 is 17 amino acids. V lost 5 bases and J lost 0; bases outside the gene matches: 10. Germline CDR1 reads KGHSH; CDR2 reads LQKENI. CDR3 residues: CASSSSGQAISGNTIYF. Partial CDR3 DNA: TGTGCCAGCTCATCCTCTGGACAGGCCATCTCTGGAAACACC.

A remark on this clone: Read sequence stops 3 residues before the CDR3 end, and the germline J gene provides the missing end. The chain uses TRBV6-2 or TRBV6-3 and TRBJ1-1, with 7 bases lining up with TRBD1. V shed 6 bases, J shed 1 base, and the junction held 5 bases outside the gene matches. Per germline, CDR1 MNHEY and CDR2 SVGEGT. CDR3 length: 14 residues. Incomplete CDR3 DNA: TGTGCCAGCAGCCGGGGACAGAAGAACACTGAA. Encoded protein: CASSRGQKNTE. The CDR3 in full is CASSRGQKNTEAFF.

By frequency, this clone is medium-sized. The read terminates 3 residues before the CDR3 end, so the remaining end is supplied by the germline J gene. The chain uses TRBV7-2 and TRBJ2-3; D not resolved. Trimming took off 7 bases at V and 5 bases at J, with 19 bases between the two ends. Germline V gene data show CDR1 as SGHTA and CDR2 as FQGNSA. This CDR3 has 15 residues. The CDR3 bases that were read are TGTGCCAGCATCCCCCCCGGTAAACCGGGAGATACG. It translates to CASIPPGKPGDT. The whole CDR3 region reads CASIPPGKPGDTQYF.

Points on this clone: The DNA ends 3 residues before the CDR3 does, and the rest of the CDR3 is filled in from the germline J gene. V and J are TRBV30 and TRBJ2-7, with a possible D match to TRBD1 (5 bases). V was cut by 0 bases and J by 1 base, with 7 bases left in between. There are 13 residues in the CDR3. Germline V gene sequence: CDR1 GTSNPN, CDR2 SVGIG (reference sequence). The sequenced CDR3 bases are TGTGCCTGGAGTGTTAAGGGGTCCTACGAG. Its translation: CAWSVKGSYE. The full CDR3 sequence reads CAWSVKGSYEQYF.

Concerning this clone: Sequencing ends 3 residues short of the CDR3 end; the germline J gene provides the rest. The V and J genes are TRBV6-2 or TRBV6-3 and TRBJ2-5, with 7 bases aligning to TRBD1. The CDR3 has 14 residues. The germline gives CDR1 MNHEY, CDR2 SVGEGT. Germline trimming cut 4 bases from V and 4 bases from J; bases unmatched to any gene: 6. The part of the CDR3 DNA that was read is TGTGCCAGCAGTTCCGACAGGGTTACAGAGACC. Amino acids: CASSSDRVTET. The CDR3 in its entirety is CASSSDRVTETQYF.

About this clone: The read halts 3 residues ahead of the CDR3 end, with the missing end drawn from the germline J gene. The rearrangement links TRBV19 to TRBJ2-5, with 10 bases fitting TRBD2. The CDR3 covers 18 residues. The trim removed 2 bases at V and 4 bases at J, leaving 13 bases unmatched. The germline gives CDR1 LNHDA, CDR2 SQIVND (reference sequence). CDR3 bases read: TGTGCCAGTAGTATACTAGCGGGGGACCTAACCCCCCCAGAGACC. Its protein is CASSILAGDLTPPET. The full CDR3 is CASSILAGDLTPPETQYF.

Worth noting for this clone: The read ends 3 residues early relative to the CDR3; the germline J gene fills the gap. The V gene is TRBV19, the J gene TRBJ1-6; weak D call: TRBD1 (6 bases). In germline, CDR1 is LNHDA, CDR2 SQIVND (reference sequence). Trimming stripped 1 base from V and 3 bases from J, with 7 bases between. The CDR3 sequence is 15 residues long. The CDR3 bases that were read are TGTGCCAGTAGTATAGGACAGGACTATAATTCACCC. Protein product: CASSIGQDYNSP. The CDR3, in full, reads CASSIGQDYNSPLHF. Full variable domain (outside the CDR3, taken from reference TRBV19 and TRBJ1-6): DGGITQSPKYLFRKEGQNVTLSCEQNLNHDAMYWYRQDPGQGLRLIYYSQIVNDFQKGDIAEGYSVSREKKESFPLTVTSAQKNPTAFYLCASSIGQDYNSPLHFGNGTRLTVT.

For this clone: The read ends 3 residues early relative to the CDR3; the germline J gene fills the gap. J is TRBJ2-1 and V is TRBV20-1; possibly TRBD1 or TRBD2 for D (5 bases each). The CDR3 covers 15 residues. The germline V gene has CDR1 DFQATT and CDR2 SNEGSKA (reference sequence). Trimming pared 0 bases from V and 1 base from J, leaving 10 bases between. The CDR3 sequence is CSARDRGDSYNEQFF. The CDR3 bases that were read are TGCAGTGCTAGAGATCGAGGGGATTCCTACAATGAG.